One and the same sample provided the 15 T cell receptor beta chains below, sequenced in a study of OX40 agonist ivuxolimab in advanced cancers. Sequencing was performed with immunoSEQ multiplex PCR; in TCRdb, only in-frame clones are kept and a portion is missing. The sample contains under 150,000 clones, about 92% of which appear only once. Sequencing was performed on CD4+ or CD8+ T cells sorted from blood, taken in a trial of the OX40 agonist ivuxolimab. Source of these receptors: an adult with an advanced solid tumor such as melanoma, head and neck, liver or kidney cancer.

Only one count was recorded for this clone. V gene TRBV18 combines with J gene TRBJ2-2; 8 nucleotides match TRBD2. The CDR3 loop spans 16 amino acids. The germline gives CDR1 KGHSH, CDR2 LQKENI. V lost 2 bases to trimming and J lost 1 base; unmatched junction nucleotides: 3. CDR3 residues: CASSPTLAGNTGELFF. DNA for the CDR3: TGTGCCAGCTCACCAACGCTAGCGGGGAACACCGGGGAGCTGTTTTTT.

As for this clone: Other nucleotide sequences in the sample specify the same CDR3. The V and J genes are TRBV6-5 and TRBJ1-1, with unresolved D. The V gene's germline CDR1 is MNHEY and CDR2 SVGAGI. V gave up 6 bases and J gave up 1 base, with 6 bases separating them. The CDR3 sequence is 12 residues long. The CDR3 DNA sequence: TGTGCCAGCAGCTACAGGAACACTGAAGCTTTCTTT. Translating it yields CASSYRNTEAFF.

The chain uses TRBV27 and TRBJ2-5; TRBD1 matches 8 bases. The CDR3 is 16 amino acids. Germline CDR1 reads MNHEY; CDR2 reads SMNVEV (reference sequence). V lost 4 bases to trimming and J lost 0 bases; unmatched junction nucleotides: 7. The CDR3 region has the DNA TGTGCCAGCAGTTCCAGGGGGCGCGGGTACCAAGAGACCCAGTACTTC. It translates to CASSSRGRGYQETQYF.

This chain uses TRBV28 with TRBJ2-5; 8 bases line up with TRBD2. V lost 7 bases to trimming and J lost 5 bases; unmatched junction nucleotides: 15. This CDR3 contains 16 residues. Looked up from germline, CDR1 is MDHEN and CDR2 is SYDVKM. The CDR3 region is CASTGGAGAVWETQYF. Here the CDR3 DNA reads TGTGCCAGCACCGGCGGAGCGGGGGCGGTTTGGGAGACCCAGTACTTC.

The rearrangement links TRBV27 to TRBJ1-1, with a possible D match to TRBD1 (5 bases). The V end was cut by 8 bases, the J end by 2 bases, with 12 bases between. Germline V lookup: CDR1 MNHEY, CDR2 SMNVEV (reference sequence). The CDR3 length is 13 residues. The CDR3 is CASRAGLNTEAFF. CDR3 sequence (DNA): TGTGCCAGCCGAGCAGGGCTCAACACTGAAGCTTTCTTT.

The chain carries TRBV5-1 and TRBJ2-7; 7 bases line up with TRBD1. The CDR3 runs 15 residues. V was clipped by 6 bases and J by 1 base; unmatched bases: 10. Germline loops: CDR1 SGHRS, CDR2 YFSETQ. This CDR3 is CASKRDRVRSYEQYF. DNA of the CDR3: TGCGCCAGCAAACGAGACAGGGTAAGGTCCTACGAGCAGTACTTC.

The J gene is TRBJ1-2, the V gene TRBV4-1; D is possibly TRBD1 (5 bases). V was cut by 3 bases and J by 5 bases, with 7 bases left in between. The CDR3 spans 12 residues. Germline values: CDR1 MGHRA, CDR2 YSYEKL. The CDR3 reads CASSHRVYGYTF. CDR3 DNA sequence: TGCGCCAGCAGCCACAGGGTTTATGGCTACACCTTC.

The CDR3 DNA sequence: TGCGCCAGCAGCCAAGTTGGAGGTTTCGAGCAGTACTTC. Protein product: CASSQVGGFEQYF. The genes are TRBV4-3 and TRBJ2-7; maybe TRBD2 (5 bases). Trimming removed 1 base from V and 6 bases from J, with 10 bases in between. Germline-derived CDR1 and CDR2 are LGHNA and YSLEER. The CDR3 runs 13 residues.

Note on this clone: Relative to the germline gene, one junction end is altered; a read error may explain this. The chain recombines TRBV6-1 with TRBJ1-5; tentative D call: TRBD1 (5 bases). Per the germline V gene, CDR1 is MNHNS and CDR2 is SASEGT. This CDR3 has 22 amino acids. This CDR3 reads CASSKAGNWALLGRYSNQPQHF. In DNA, the CDR3 is TGTGCCAGCAGTAAAGCAGGGAATTGGGCTTTACTAGGCCGATATAGCAATCAGCCCCAGCATTTT.

This chain joins TRBV10-3 and TRBJ2-6; D is ambiguous. The CDR3 totals 16 residues. V lost 3 bases, J lost 2 bases, and 11 bases lay in between. Germline-derived CDR1 and CDR2 are ENHRY and SYGVKD. The CDR3 loop reads CAISESTFAGANVLTF. The CDR3 nucleotides are TGTGCCATCAGTGAATCAACTTTCGCTGGGGCCAACGTCCTGACTTTC.

The chain carries TRBV11-1 and TRBJ2-5; 8 bases align to TRBD1. This CDR3 has 13 residues. CDR1 is SGHAT, CDR2 FQDESV, per germline (reference sequence). V was clipped by 8 bases and J by 3 bases; unmatched bases: 5. CDR3 sequence reads: CASGTQGEETQYF. CDR3 bases: TGTGCCAGCGGGACACAGGGGGAAGAGACCCAGTACTTC. Complete variable domain (other parts from reference TRBV11-1 and TRBJ2-5): EAEVAQSPRYKITEKSQAVAFWCDPISGHATLYWYRQILGQGPELLVQFQDESVVDDSQLPKDRFSAERLKGVDSTLKIQPAELGDSAMYLCASGTQGEETQYFGPGTRLLVL.

The chain combines TRBV10-1 with TRBJ2-3, with 9 bases lining up with TRBD2. The CDR3 is made up of 15 amino acids. The J segment lost 5 bases and the V segment lost 2 bases, leaving 5 bases of the junction unmatched. Germline CDR1 reads WNHNN; CDR2 reads SYGVQD (reference sequence). The CDR3 region has the DNA TGCGCCAGCAGTGAGGCGGGCGGGGGGGGAGATACGCAGTATTTT. Translating it yields CASSEAGGGGDTQYF.

The gene calls are TRBV7-8 and TRBJ1-2; D ambiguous. V lost 1 base and J lost 5, with 17 bases in between. The CDR3 runs to 16 residues. Germline assignment: CDR1 SGHVS and CDR2 FQNEAQ. This CDR3 is CASSLGGVISGYGYTF. The CDR3 DNA follows: TGTGCCAGCAGCTTAGGTGGTGTGATCTCCGGGTATGGCTACACCTTC.

V and J are TRBV5-4 and TRBJ1-1; TRBD1 is a possible D gene (5 bases). The length of the CDR3 is 16 residues. Trimming stripped 0 bases from V and 0 bases from J, with 12 bases between. Germline V gene data show CDR1 as SGHNT and CDR2 as YYREEE (reference sequence). CDR3 in DNA: TGTGCCAGCAGCTTGGGGGTTCCGGGGGTGAACACTGAAGCTTTCTTT. Encoded protein: CASSLGVPGVNTEAFF. Complete variable domain (other parts from reference TRBV5-4 and TRBJ1-1): ETGVTQSPTHLIKTRGQQVTLRCSSQSGHNTVSWYQQALGQGPQFIFQYYREEENGRGNFPPRFSGLQFPNYSSELNVNALELDDSALYLCASSLGVPGVNTEAFFGQGTRLTVV.

V gene TRBV4-3 combines with J gene TRBJ1-1, with TRBD1 identical over 9 bases. Germline V gene data show CDR1 as LGHNA and CDR2 as YSLEER. The junction had 4 bases not matched to a gene; V was cut back by 4 bases and J by 1 base. The CDR3 runs to 15 residues. CDR3 in amino acids: CASSLLTGGNTEAFF. In DNA, the CDR3 is TGCGCCAGCAGCCTACTGACAGGGGGGAACACTGAAGCTTTCTTT.